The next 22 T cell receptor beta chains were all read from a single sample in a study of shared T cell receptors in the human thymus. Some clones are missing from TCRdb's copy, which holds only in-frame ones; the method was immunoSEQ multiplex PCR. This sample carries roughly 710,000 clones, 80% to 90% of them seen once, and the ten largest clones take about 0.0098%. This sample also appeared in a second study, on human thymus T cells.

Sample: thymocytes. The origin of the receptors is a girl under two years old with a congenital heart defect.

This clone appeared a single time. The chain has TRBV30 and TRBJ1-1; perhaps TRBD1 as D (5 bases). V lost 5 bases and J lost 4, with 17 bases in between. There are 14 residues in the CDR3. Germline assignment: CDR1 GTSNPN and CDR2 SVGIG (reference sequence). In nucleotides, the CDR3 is TGTGCCTGGGGGGGGGTAGACAAAATCACTGAAGCTTTCTTT. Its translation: CAWGGVDKITEAFF.

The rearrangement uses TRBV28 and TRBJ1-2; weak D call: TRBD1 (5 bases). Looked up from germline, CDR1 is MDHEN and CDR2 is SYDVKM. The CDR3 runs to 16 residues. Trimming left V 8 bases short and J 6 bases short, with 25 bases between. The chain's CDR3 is CASYQGAVPAGDGYTF. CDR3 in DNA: TGTGCCAGCTATCAAGGGGCGGTCCCGGCCGGCGATGGCTACACCTTC.

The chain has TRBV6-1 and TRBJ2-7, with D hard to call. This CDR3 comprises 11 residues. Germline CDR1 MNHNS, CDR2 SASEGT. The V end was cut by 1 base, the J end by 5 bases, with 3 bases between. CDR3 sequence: CASSEGHEQYF. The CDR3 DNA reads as TGTGCCAGCAGTGAAGGGCACGAGCAGTACTTC.

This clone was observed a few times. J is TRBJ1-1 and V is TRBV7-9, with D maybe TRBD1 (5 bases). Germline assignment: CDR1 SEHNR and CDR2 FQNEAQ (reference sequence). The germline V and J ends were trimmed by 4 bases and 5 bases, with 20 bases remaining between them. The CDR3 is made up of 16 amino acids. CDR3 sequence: CASSSGPRREDTEAFF. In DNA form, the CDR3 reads TGTGCCAGCAGCTCGGGGCCCCGGCGGGAAGATACTGAAGCTTTCTTT.

This CDR3 is CASSQARAGGASDTQYF. CDR3 bases: TGCGCCAGCAGCCAAGCCAGAGCGGGGGGGGCGTCAGATACGCAGTATTTT. J is TRBJ2-3 and V is TRBV4-1; 10 bases match TRBD2. The length of the CDR3 is 17 residues. With 1 base clipped from V and 4 bases from J, the junction kept 8 bases outside the gene matches. Looked up from germline, CDR1 is MGHRA and CDR2 is YSYEKL.

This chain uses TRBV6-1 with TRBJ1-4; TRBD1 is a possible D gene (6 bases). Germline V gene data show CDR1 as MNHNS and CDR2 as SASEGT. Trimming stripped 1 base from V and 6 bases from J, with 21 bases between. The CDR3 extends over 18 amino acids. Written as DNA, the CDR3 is TGTGCCAGCAGTGAAGACGGACCAGGGGTGGGTGCGGATGAAAAACTGTTTTTT. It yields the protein CASSEDGPGVGADEKLFF.

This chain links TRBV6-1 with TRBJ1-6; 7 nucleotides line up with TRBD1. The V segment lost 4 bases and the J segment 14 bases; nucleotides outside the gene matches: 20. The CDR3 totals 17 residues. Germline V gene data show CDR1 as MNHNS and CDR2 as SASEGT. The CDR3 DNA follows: TGTGCCAGCAGTGGGATAGACAGGGCCTTGACACGTGGTGCCCTCCACTTT. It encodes CASSGIDRALTRGALHF.

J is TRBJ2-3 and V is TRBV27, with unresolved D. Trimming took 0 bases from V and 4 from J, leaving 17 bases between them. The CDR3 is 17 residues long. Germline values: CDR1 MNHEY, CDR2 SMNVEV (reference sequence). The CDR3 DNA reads TGTGCCAGCAGTTTATCTGGGCGCGCCCACTTTCCAGATACGCAGTATTTT. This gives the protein CASSLSGRAHFPDTQYF.

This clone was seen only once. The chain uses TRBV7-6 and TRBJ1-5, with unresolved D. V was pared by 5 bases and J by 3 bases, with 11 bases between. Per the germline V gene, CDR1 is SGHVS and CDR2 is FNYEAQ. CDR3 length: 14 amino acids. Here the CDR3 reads CASSATEHNQPQHF. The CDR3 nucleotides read TGTGCCAGCAGCGCAACAGAACACAATCAGCCCCAGCATTTT.

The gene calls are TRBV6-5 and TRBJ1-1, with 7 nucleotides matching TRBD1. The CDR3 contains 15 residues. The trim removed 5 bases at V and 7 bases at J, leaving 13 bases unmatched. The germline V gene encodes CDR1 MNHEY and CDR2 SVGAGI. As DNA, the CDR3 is TGTGCCAGCAGTCCACCGGGACAGCGAGGGATTGAAGCTTTCTTT. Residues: CASSPPGQRGIEAFF.

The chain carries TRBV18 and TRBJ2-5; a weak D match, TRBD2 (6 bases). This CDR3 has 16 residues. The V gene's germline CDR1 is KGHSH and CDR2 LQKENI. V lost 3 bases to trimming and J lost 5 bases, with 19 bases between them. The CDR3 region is CASSPVPGRGWETQYF. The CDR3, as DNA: TGTGCCAGCTCACCGGTACCGGGACGGGGGTGGGAGACCCAGTACTTC.

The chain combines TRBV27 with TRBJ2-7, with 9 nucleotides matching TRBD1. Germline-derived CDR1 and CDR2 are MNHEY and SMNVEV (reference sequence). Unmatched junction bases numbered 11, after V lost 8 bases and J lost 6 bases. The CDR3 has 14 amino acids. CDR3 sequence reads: CASGFRDRASEQYF. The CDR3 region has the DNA TGTGCCAGCGGCTTCCGGGACAGGGCATCCGAGCAGTACTTC.

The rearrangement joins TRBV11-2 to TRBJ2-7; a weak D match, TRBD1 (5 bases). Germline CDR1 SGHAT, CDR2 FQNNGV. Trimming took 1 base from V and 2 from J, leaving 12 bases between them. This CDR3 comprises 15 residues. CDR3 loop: CASSLVGWTTYEQYF. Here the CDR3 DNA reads TGTGCCAGCAGCTTAGTAGGATGGACAACCTACGAGCAGTACTTC.

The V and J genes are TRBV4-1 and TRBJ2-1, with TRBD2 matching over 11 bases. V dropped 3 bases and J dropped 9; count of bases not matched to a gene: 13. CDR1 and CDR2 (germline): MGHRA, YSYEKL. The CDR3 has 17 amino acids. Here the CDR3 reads CASSHARLAGPPGEQFF. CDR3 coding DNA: TGCGCCAGCAGCCATGCCCGACTAGCGGGGCCCCCCGGTGAGCAGTTCTTC.

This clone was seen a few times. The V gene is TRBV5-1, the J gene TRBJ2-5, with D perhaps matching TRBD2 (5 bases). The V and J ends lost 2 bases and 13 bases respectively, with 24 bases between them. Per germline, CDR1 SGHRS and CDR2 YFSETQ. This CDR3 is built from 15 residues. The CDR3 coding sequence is TGCGCCAGCAGCTTAGGTCGGGCAGGAGGCTCTCCGGCGTACTTC. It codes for CASSLGRAGGSPAYF.

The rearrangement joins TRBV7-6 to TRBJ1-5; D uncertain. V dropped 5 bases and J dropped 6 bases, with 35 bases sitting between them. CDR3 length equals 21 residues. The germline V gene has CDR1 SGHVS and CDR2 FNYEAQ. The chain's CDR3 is CASSLKLERRRRRRAGQPQHF. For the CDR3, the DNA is TGTGCCAGCAGCCTCAAGTTGGAGAGAAGGAGACGGAGGCGGGCTGGTCAGCCCCAGCATTTT.

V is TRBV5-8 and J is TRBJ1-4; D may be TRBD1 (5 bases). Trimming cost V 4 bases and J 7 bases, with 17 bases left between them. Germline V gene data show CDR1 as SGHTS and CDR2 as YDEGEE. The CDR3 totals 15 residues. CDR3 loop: CASSLVPRGREKLFF. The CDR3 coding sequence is TGTGCCAGCAGCCTCGTACCGCGGGGCCGTGAAAAACTGTTTTTT.

CDR3 protein: CASSLSSVSYGYTF. CDR3 bases: TGTGCCAGCAGCTTATCGTCAGTTTCCTATGGCTACACCTTC. The J gene is TRBJ1-2, the V gene TRBV7-2; D unresolved. Between the trimmed V and J ends, which lost 2 bases and 4 bases, there was a span of 11 bases. The CDR3 length is 14 residues. The germline V gene has CDR1 SGHTA and CDR2 FQGNSA.

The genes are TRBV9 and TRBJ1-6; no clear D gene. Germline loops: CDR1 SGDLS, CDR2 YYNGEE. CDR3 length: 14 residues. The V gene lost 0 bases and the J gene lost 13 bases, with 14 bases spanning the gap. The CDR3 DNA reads TGTGCCAGCAGCGTAGAGGTGGGAGATTTCCCCCTCCACTTT. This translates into CASSVEVGDFPLHF.

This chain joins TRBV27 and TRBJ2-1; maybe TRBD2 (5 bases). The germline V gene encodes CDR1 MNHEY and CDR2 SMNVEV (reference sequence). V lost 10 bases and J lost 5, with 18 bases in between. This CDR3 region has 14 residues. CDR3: CATIGLDGHNEQFF. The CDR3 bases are TGTGCCACGATTGGACTGGATGGGCACAATGAGCAGTTCTTC.

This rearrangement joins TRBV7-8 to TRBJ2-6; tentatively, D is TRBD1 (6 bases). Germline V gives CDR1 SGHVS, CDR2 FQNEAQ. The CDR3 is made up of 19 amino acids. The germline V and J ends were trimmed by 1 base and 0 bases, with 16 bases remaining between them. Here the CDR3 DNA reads TGTGCCAGCAGCTTAGGAGAGCGCTTCAGGGGCTCTGGGGCCAACGTCCTGACTTTC. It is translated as CASSLGERFRGSGANVLTF. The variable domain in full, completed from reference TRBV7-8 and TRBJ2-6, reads GAGVSQSPRYKVAKRGQDVALRCDPISGHVSLFWYQQALGQGPEFLTYFQNEAQLDKSGLPSDRFFAERPEGSVSTLKIQRTQQEDSAVYLCASSLGERFRGSGANVLTFGAGSRLTVL.

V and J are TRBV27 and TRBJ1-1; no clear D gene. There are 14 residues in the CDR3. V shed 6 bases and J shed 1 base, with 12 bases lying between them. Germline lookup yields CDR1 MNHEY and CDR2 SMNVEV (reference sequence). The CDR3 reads CASSLTTANTEAFF. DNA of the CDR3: TGTGCCAGCAGCTTGACCACAGCGAACACTGAAGCTTTCTTT.